The 22 T cell receptor beta chains below were found in one sample sequenced in a study of T-cell reconstitution after alpha-beta-depleted transplantation in children. Unique molecular identifiers were incorporated when the TCRbeta library was constructed. TCRdb fed the PCR reads into MiXCR, producing one record per CDR3 protein. The sample lists 700,000 to 850,000 distinct CDR3 sequences, approximately 15% occurring once. The specimen was PBMCs, mostly from graft donor cells, collected 360 days after TCRalphabeta/CD19-depleted stem cell transplant. These receptor sequences come from a male patient younger than 18 who had a stem cell transplant for acute lymphoblastic leukemia, so the T cells may come from the graft donor.

Of note for this clonotype: Compared with germline, one end of the junction differs, possibly owing to a read error. V and J are TRBV2 and TRBJ1-1, with TRBD1 as a possible D gene (6 bases). CDR3 length: 16 residues. Germline lookup yields CDR1 SNHLY and CDR2 FYNNEI. The CDR3 bases are TGTGCCAGCAGGGAAGCCGCGGGACACAAAAACACTGAAGCTTTCTTT. Translated: CASREAAGHKNTEAFF.

The gene calls are TRBV5-1 and TRBJ1-6, with no clear D. This CDR3 has 17 amino acids. Germline values: CDR1 SGHRS, CDR2 YFSETQ. The V gene lost 1 base and the J gene lost 10 bases, with 21 bases spanning the gap. The CDR3, as DNA: TGCGCCAGCAGCTTGTACCTCGAGAGCCTCGACGGGTCACCCCTCCACTTT. Translation: CASSLYLESLDGSPLHF.

The chain links TRBV15 to TRBJ1-4, with TRBD1 identical over 7 bases. The length of the CDR3 is 15 residues. Per germline, CDR1 LNHNV and CDR2 YYDKDF (reference sequence). J lost 3 bases, V lost 5 bases, and 6 bases had no gene match. CDR3 nucleotides: TGTGCCACCAGCGTAGAGGGACAGTCTAATGAAAAACTGTTTTTT. Its translation: CATSVEGQSNEKLFF.

The chain combines TRBV20-1 with TRBJ2-7; D tentatively reads TRBD1 or TRBD2 (6 bases each). This CDR3 has 13 residues. Trimming pared 4 bases from V and 2 bases from J, leaving 12 bases between. The V gene's germline CDR1 is DFQATT and CDR2 SNEGSKA (reference sequence). In nucleotides, the CDR3 is TGCAGTGCTAAGGGGGGCAGTACCTACGAGCAGTACTTC. Residues: CSAKGGSTYEQYF.

This rearrangement joins TRBV5-1 to TRBJ2-7; 7 bases line up with TRBD1. Germline V CDR1 and CDR2: SGHRS, YFSETQ. The CDR3 is 14 residues long. V dropped 3 bases and J dropped 3; count of bases not matched to a gene: 6. CDR3 region: CASSSATGIYEQYF. CDR3 DNA sequence: TGCGCCAGCAGCTCGGCGACAGGGATCTACGAGCAGTACTTC.

This chain links TRBV27 with TRBJ2-4, with 10 bases fitting TRBD1. With 3 bases clipped from V and 9 bases from J, the junction kept 5 bases outside the gene matches. Germline CDR1 MNHEY, CDR2 SMNVEV (reference sequence). The CDR3 loop spans 14 amino acids. The CDR3 region is CASSFRQGAGIQYF. The CDR3 coding sequence is TGTGCCAGCAGTTTCCGACAGGGGGCCGGCATTCAGTACTTC.

This clonotype turned up a few times. The chain is built from TRBV10-3 and TRBJ2-1; D is unclear. The V end was cut by 3 bases, the J end by 4 bases, with 7 bases between. The CDR3 consists of 13 residues. Germline V CDR1 and CDR2: ENHRY, SYGVKD. CDR3 sequence reads: CAISEIQYNEQFF. As DNA, the CDR3 is TGTGCCATCAGTGAAATTCAGTACAATGAGCAGTTCTTC.

The chain combines TRBV20-1 with TRBJ2-1; 10 bases agree with TRBD1. Trimming removed 3 bases from V and 9 bases from J; junction bases left unmatched: 11. CDR1 and CDR2 from the germline V gene are DFQATT and SNEGSKA (reference sequence). There are 15 residues in the CDR3. The CDR3 DNA reads TGCAGTGCTAGGGGTCAAACCGGGACAGGGGTTGAGCAGTTCTTC. Amino acid sequence: CSARGQTGTGVEQFF.

This clonotype was recorded a few times. The CDR3 nucleotides are TGCGCCAGCAGCTCAGAACTAGCGGGTACAGATACGCAGTATTTT. As protein: CASSSELAGTDTQYF. This sequence joins TRBV5-1 and TRBJ2-3; TRBD2 matches 9 bases. From germline, CDR1 is SGHRS and CDR2 YFSETQ. The CDR3 has 15 residues. The V gene end was trimmed by 3 bases and the J gene end by 3 bases; junction bases not matched to a gene: 5. Full variable domain (rest looked up from reference TRBV5-1 and TRBJ2-3): KAGVTQTPRYLIKTRGQQVTLSCSPISGHRSVSWYQQTPGQGLQFLFEYFSETQRNKGNFPGRFSGRQFSNSRSEMNVSTLELGDSALYLCASSSELAGTDTQYFGPGTRLTVL.

This chain connects TRBV20-1 to TRBJ1-4; tentative D call: TRBD1 (5 bases). The CDR3 runs to 16 residues. With 0 bases removed from V and 4 bases from J, the gap between germline ends came to 15 bases. Germline V gives CDR1 DFQATT, CDR2 SNEGSKA (reference sequence). CDR3 bases: TGCAGTGCTAGAGATCCCCTCCGGGACCGTAATGAAAAACTGTTTTTT. This codes for CSARDPLRDRNEKLFF.

The chain couples TRBV27 to TRBJ2-7; TRBD2 matches at 7 bases. J gave up 3 bases and V 2 bases, and 13 bases lay outside the gene matches. Germline CDR1 MNHEY, CDR2 SMNVEV (reference sequence). The CDR3 spans 17 residues. CDR3 in DNA: TGTGCCAGCAGTTTAGGGTTTATAGGACTAGAGGGCTACGAGCAGTACTTC. Translation: CASSLGFIGLEGYEQYF.

Worth noting for this clonotype: The junction departs from the called germline gene at one end, perhaps through a read error. This rearrangement joins TRBV20-1 to TRBJ2-3, with D perhaps matching TRBD1 or TRBD2 (6 bases each). The germline gives CDR1 DFQATT, CDR2 SNEGSKA (reference sequence). The CDR3 consists of 16 residues. As DNA, the CDR3 is TGCTGTGCTAGGGGGGTACCACAGCGGGCGACAGATACGCAGTATTTT. It translates to CCARGVPQRATDTQYF.

The genes are TRBV29-1 and TRBJ2-7; D gene uncertain. The CDR3 has 12 residues. CDR1 and CDR2 (germline): SQVTM, ANQGSEA. Trimming pared 6 bases from V and 2 bases from J, leaving 11 bases between. CDR3 sequence: CSVAQVPYEQYF. CDR3 in DNA: TGCAGCGTCGCCCAGGTCCCCTACGAGCAGTACTTC.

This clonotype has at least ten counts. The gene calls are TRBV2 and TRBJ2-7; 8 nucleotides line up with TRBD1. CDR3 size: 14 residues. J was trimmed by 4 bases and V by 6 bases; bases with no gene match: 8. CDR1 is SNHLY, CDR2 FYNNEI, per germline. CDR3 in DNA: TGTGCCAGCAGGAGGGACAGGTCTCTTTACGAGCAGTACTTC. This translates into CASRRDRSLYEQYF.

This clonotype was recorded a few times. The chain is built from TRBV29-1 and TRBJ2-7; D is uncertain. Germline V gene lookup returns CDR1 SQVTM and CDR2 ANQGSEA. The germline V and J ends were trimmed by 7 bases and 3 bases, with 10 bases remaining between them. The CDR3 consists of 11 residues. Here the CDR3 reads CSATANYEQYF. The CDR3 DNA reads as TGCAGCGCTACAGCCAACTACGAGCAGTACTTC.

The V and J genes are TRBV11-2 and TRBJ1-1; a weak D match, TRBD1 (6 bases). Germline loops: CDR1 SGHAT, CDR2 FQNNGV. The CDR3 runs to 14 residues. V lost 4 bases and J lost 0, with 9 bases in between. The DNA of the CDR3 is TGTGCCAGCAGCTGGGACACGATGAACACTGAAGCTTTCTTT. Translating gives CASSWDTMNTEAFF.

The table lists this clonotype with many counts. The chain uses TRBV7-9 and TRBJ2-7, with D perhaps matching TRBD1 (6 bases). This CDR3 contains 13 residues. Germline CDR1 SEHNR, CDR2 FQNEAQ (reference sequence). V was trimmed by 5 bases and J by 0 bases, leaving 8 bases between them. The CDR3 bases are TGTGCCAGCAGCCAGACAGGCTCCTACGAGCAGTACTTC. It codes for CASSQTGSYEQYF.

This chain joins TRBV20-1 and TRBJ2-7; the D call may be TRBD1 or TRBD2 (5 bases each). Germline loops: CDR1 DFQATT, CDR2 SNEGSKA (reference sequence). The CDR3 is made up of 13 amino acids. V was pared by 6 bases and J by 3 bases, with 15 bases between. Here the CDR3 reads CSAMGDGSYEQYF. The CDR3 nucleotides are TGCAGTGCCATGGGGGACGGAAGCTACGAGCAGTACTTC.

Ten or more counts support this clonotype. The chain couples TRBV7-2 to TRBJ2-2; 9 bases align to TRBD2. V trimming: 4 bases; J trimming: 0 bases; junction bases outside the gene matches: 3. This CDR3 spans 16 amino acids. From germline, CDR1 is SGHTA and CDR2 FQGNSA. The chain's CDR3 is CASSSIAGANTGELFF. The DNA of the CDR3 is TGTGCCAGCAGCTCCATAGCGGGAGCGAACACCGGGGAGCTGTTTTTT.

This clonotype was counted a few times. The V and J genes are TRBV13 and TRBJ2-5; TRBD1 aligns across 7 bases. The CDR3 is 14 amino acids. The ends lost 3 bases at V and 7 bases at J; junction bases unmatched: 8. Germline CDR1 and CDR2: PRHDT and FYEKMQ (reference sequence). The CDR3 loop reads CASSFWVSGGTQYF. The CDR3 coding sequence is TGTGCCAGCAGCTTTTGGGTTTCAGGGGGGACCCAGTACTTC.

The V gene is TRBV20-1, the J gene TRBJ2-7; D is ambiguous. This CDR3 is built from 11 residues. Looked up from germline, CDR1 is DFQATT and CDR2 is SNEGSKA (reference sequence). The V end lost 2 bases, the J end lost 7 bases, and 9 bases lay between the germline ends. The DNA for the CDR3 is TGCAGTGCTAGAAACAATCTTGAGCAGTACTTC. It encodes CSARNNLEQYF.

This clonotype was seen more than once but under ten times. V is TRBV6-1 and J is TRBJ1-4, with a possible D match to TRBD1 (5 bases). Trimming left V 5 bases short and J 3 bases short, with 10 bases between. CDR1 is MNHNS, CDR2 SASEGT, per germline. This CDR3 contains 14 residues. The DNA for the CDR3 is TGTGCCAGCAGTCCGACCAGGGCTAATGAAAAACTGTTTTTT. Encoded protein: CASSPTRANEKLFF.